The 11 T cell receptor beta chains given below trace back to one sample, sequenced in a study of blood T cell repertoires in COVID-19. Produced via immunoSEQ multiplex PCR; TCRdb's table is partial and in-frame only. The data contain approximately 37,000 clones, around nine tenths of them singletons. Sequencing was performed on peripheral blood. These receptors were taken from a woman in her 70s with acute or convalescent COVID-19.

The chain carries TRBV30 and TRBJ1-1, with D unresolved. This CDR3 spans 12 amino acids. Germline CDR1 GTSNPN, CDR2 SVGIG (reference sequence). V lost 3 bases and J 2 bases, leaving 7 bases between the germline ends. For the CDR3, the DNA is TGTGCCTGGAGCCAGATAAACACTGAAGCTTTCTTT. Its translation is CAWSQINTEAFF.

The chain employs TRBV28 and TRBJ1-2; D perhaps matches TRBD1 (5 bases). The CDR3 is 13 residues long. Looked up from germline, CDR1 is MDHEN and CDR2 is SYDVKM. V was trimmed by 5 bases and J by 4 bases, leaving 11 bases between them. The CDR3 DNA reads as TGTGCCAGCAGTGAAATGACAGCCTATGGCTACACCTTC. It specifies CASSEMTAYGYTF.

The CDR3 DNA reads as TGTGCCAGCGGGACTACAGACATCTATGGCTACACCTTC. Protein product: CASGTTDIYGYTF. The rearrangement joins TRBV6-5 to TRBJ1-2; perhaps TRBD1 as D (5 bases). Trimming took 8 bases from V and 4 from J, leaving 14 bases between them. Germline-derived CDR1 and CDR2 are MNHEY and SVGAGI. This CDR3 comprises 13 residues.

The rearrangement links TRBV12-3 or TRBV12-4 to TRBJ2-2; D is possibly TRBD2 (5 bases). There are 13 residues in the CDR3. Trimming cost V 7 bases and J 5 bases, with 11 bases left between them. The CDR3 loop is CASILTGTGELFF. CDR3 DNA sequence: TGTGCCAGCATTCTTACGGGGACCGGGGAGCTGTTTTTT.

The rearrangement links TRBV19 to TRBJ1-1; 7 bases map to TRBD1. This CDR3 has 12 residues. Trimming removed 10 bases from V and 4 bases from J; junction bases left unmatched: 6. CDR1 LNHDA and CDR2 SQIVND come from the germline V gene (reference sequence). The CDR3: CATATGSTEAFF. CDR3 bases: TGTGCCACCGCGACAGGGTCCACTGAAGCTTTCTTT.

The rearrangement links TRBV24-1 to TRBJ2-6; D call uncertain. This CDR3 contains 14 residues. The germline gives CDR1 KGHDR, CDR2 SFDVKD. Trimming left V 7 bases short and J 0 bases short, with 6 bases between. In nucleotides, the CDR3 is TGTGCCACCAGCATTAGCTCTGGGGCCAACGTCCTGACTTTC. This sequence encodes CATSISSGANVLTF.

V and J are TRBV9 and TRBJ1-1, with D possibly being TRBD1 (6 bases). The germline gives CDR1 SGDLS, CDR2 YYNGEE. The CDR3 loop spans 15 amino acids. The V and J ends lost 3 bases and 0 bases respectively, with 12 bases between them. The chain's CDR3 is CASSGGGHMNTEAFF. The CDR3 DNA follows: TGTGCCAGCAGCGGTGGGGGACACATGAACACTGAAGCTTTCTTT.

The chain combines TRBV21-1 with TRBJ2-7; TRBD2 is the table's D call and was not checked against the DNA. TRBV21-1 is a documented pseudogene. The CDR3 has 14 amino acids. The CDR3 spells CASSNQRASYEQYV. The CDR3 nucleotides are TGTGCCAGCAGCAACCAGCGGGCCTCCTACGAGCAGTACGTC.

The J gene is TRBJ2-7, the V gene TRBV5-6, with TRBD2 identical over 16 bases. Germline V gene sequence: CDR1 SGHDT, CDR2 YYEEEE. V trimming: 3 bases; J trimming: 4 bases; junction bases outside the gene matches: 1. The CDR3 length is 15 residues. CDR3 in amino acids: CASSSGLAGGYEQYV. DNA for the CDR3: TGTGCCAGCAGCTCGGGACTAGCGGGAGGGTACGAGCAGTACGTC.

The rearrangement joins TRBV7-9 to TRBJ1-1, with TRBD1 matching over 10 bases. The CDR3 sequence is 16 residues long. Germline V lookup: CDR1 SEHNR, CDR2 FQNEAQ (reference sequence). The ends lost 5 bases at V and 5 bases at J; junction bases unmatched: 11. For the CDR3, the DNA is TGTGCCAGCAGCCCCCCCCGGAGGGACAGGGGAACTGAAGCTTTCTTT. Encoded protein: CASSPPRRDRGTEAFF.

The CDR3 nucleotides are TGTGCCACCAGTGATATCGACAGGGCTAGCACAGATACGCAGTATTTT. This codes for CATSDIDRASTDTQYF. The chain recombines TRBV24-1 with TRBJ2-3; 7 positions agree with TRBD1. The junction had 5 bases not matched to a gene; V was cut back by 3 bases and J by 0 bases. Per germline, CDR1 KGHDR and CDR2 SFDVKD. The CDR3 covers 16 residues.